These 20 T cell receptor beta chains came from one sample sequenced in a study of blood T cell repertoires in COVID-19. The assay was immunoSEQ multiplex PCR, and TCRdb's table has in-frame clones only and misses some. The top ten hold about 2.3% of the sample, which has roughly 140,000 clones, about nine tenths seen once. Sequences were obtained from peripheral blood. These receptors came from a human donor in a cohort sampled during active COVID-19.

V is TRBV5-8 and J is TRBJ2-2; no clear D gene. CDR1 and CDR2 (germline): SGHTS, YDEGEE. There are 14 residues in the CDR3. V was clipped by 2 bases and J by 3 bases, with 8 bases between them. This CDR3 is CASSFLSYTGELFF. The CDR3, as DNA: TGTGCCAGCAGCTTTCTTAGTTACACCGGGGAGCTGTTTTTT.

As concerns this clone: Germline and junction disagree at one end, which may indicate a read error. The chain employs TRBV27 and TRBJ2-7; 7 bases align to TRBD2. The germline V gene encodes CDR1 MNHEY and CDR2 SMNVEV (reference sequence). The CDR3 length is 13 residues. CDR3 sequence reads: CASRLAGSNEQYF. The CDR3 DNA is TGTGCCAGCCGGTTAGCGGGCTCCAACGAGCAGTACTTC.

V usage is TRBV30 and J usage is TRBJ2-5, with TRBD2 matching 12 bases. The CDR3 spans 15 residues. CDR1 GTSNPN and CDR2 SVGIG come from the germline V gene (reference sequence). With 5 bases clipped from V and 2 bases from J, the junction kept 6 bases outside the gene matches. CDR3 coding DNA: TGTGCCTGGTCCGGGACTAGCGGGTCTCAAGAGACCCAGTACTTC. As protein: CAWSGTSGSQETQYF.

This rearrangement joins TRBV4-1 to TRBJ2-7; 10 positions match TRBD2. The V segment lost 1 base and the J segment 3 bases; nucleotides outside the gene matches: 3. The CDR3 spans 15 residues. Germline CDR1 and CDR2: MGHRA and YSYEKL. This chain's CDR3 is CASSQGSGGYYEQYF. The CDR3 nucleotides read TGCGCCAGCAGCCAAGGTAGCGGGGGGTACTACGAGCAGTACTTC.

This sequence joins TRBV19 and TRBJ2-1, with 13 bases matching TRBD2. CDR3 size: 14 residues. Germline V gene data show CDR1 as LNHDA and CDR2 as SQIVND (reference sequence). V lost 5 bases, J lost 12 bases, and 7 bases stayed unmatched. The CDR3 DNA follows: TGTGCCAGTAGTGGAGGGACTAGCGGGGAAGGGCAGTTCTTC. Its protein product is CASSGGTSGEGQFF.

In this sample, this clone turned up once. The chain uses TRBV18 and TRBJ1-2; D may be TRBD1 (6 bases). This CDR3 region has 14 residues. With 6 bases removed from V and 3 bases from J, the gap between germline ends came to 14 bases. Looked up from germline, CDR1 is KGHSH and CDR2 is LQKENI. The CDR3 sequence is CASSPAGADYGYTF. The CDR3 nucleotides are TGTGCCAGCTCGCCCGCGGGGGCCGACTATGGCTACACCTTC.

This clone was seen only a few times. The chain recombines TRBV15 with TRBJ1-5; the D gene is possibly TRBD1 (6 bases). This CDR3 is 16 amino acids long. Germline V CDR1 and CDR2: LNHNV, YYDKDF (reference sequence). Trimming cost V 0 bases and J 6 bases, with 15 bases left between them. The CDR3 loop is CATSRDGQGMFQPQHF. In DNA form, the CDR3 reads TGTGCCACCAGCAGAGACGGCCAGGGGATGTTTCAGCCCCAGCATTTT.

This chain connects TRBV11-2 to TRBJ2-1; D not resolved. CDR3 length equals 14 residues. The germline gives CDR1 SGHAT, CDR2 FQNNGV. Trimming removed 3 bases from V and 3 bases from J, with 9 bases in between. In DNA form, the CDR3 reads TGTGCCAGCAGCTTTTTCGGGTTCTACAATGAGCAGTTCTTC. Its protein is CASSFFGFYNEQFF.

This clone was seen a single time. The J gene is TRBJ2-5, the V gene TRBV7-2, with a weak D call TRBD1 (7 bases). This CDR3 is 15 amino acids long. Germline loops: CDR1 SGHTA, CDR2 FQGNSA. V lost 2 bases, J lost 2 bases, and 12 bases lay in between. The CDR3: CASSLRGTAQETQYF. CDR3 in DNA: TGTGCCAGCAGCTTACGGGGGACAGCGCAAGAGACCCAGTACTTC.

The genes are TRBV10-1 and TRBJ2-7; D might be TRBD2 (6 bases). Deletions cut 5 bases from V and 6 bases from J, with 14 bases between. This CDR3 is built from 13 residues. The germline V gene encodes CDR1 WNHNN and CDR2 SYGVQD (reference sequence). In DNA, the CDR3 is TGCGCCAGCAGTTTCGTTCAGGGAGGCGAGCAGTACTTC. This gives the protein CASSFVQGGEQYF.

V is TRBV7-8 and J is TRBJ2-7; 9 bases are a match to TRBD2. The CDR3 is made up of 14 amino acids. CDR1 and CDR2 from the germline V gene are SGHVS and FQNEAQ. The V gene end was trimmed by 8 bases and the J gene end by 5 bases; junction bases not matched to a gene: 10. The DNA of the CDR3 is TGTGCCAGCCAGTGGCGGGAGGGCCGCGACGAGCAGTACTTC. It yields the protein CASQWREGRDEQYF. The full variable domain, its missing parts supplied by reference TRBV7-8 and TRBJ2-7, is GAGVSQSPRYKVAKRGQDVALRCDPISGHVSLFWYQQALGQGPEFLTYFQNEAQLDKSGLPSDRFFAERPEGSVSTLKIQRTQQEDSAVYLCASQWREGRDEQYFGPGTRLTVT.

The chain uses TRBV6-5 and TRBJ2-6; 9 bases agree with TRBD2. Germline CDR1 MNHEY, CDR2 SVGAGI. The J segment lost 0 bases and the V segment lost 8 bases, leaving 2 bases of the junction unmatched. The CDR3 sequence is 15 residues long. The CDR3: CASGGGGSGANVLTF. As DNA, the CDR3 is TGTGCCAGCGGCGGGGGGGGCTCTGGGGCCAACGTCCTGACTTTC.

This clone was detected a few times. The rearrangement joins TRBV29-1 to TRBJ2-3, with no clear D. The length of the CDR3 is 15 residues. Between the trimmed V and J ends, which lost 0 bases and 2 bases, there was a span of 12 bases. Germline V lookup: CDR1 SQVTM, CDR2 ANQGSEA. The chain's CDR3 is CSVEDLGRFTDTQYF. In DNA, the CDR3 is TGCAGCGTTGAAGATCTTGGCAGATTCACAGATACGCAGTATTTT.

The J gene is TRBJ1-1, the V gene TRBV11-2, with 8 nucleotides matching TRBD1. Germline CDR1 is SGHAT and CDR2 is FQNNGV. The trim removed 5 bases at V and 4 bases at J, leaving 6 bases unmatched. The CDR3 is 14 residues long. The CDR3, as DNA: TGTGCCAGCAGCCCCTACACAGGGGGCACTGAAGCTTTCTTT. Translation gives CASSPYTGGTEAFF. Together with reference TRBV11-2 and TRBJ1-1, the CDR3 gives the full variable domain: EAGVAQSPRYKIIEKRQSVAFWCNPISGHATLYWYQQILGQGPKLLIQFQNNGVVDDSQLPKDRFSAERLKGVDSTLKIQPAKLEDSAVYLCASSPYTGGTEAFFGQGTRLTVV.

This chain links TRBV7-3 with TRBJ2-1; 11 bases match TRBD2. The germline CDR1 and CDR2 sequences are SGHTA and FQGTGA. With 5 bases clipped from V and 8 bases from J, the junction kept 20 bases outside the gene matches. This CDR3 comprises 19 residues. In DNA, the CDR3 is TGTGCCAGCAGCCTAGAAACCAATTTTACTAGCGGGAGAGGGCATGAGCAGTTCTTC. This sequence encodes CASSLETNFTSGRGHEQFF.

V is TRBV30 and J is TRBJ1-6; the D gene is possibly TRBD1 (6 bases). This CDR3 has 14 amino acids. Germline lookup yields CDR1 GTSNPN and CDR2 SVGIG (reference sequence). Between the trimmed V and J ends, which lost 4 bases and 6 bases, there was a span of 13 bases. CDR3 in DNA: TGTGCCTGGAAGTTTGGGGGGGCTAATTCACCCCTCCACTTT. Protein product: CAWKFGGANSPLHF.

This clone came up once. The chain links TRBV4-1 to TRBJ1-5; tentatively, D is TRBD1 (5 bases). The CDR3 contains 17 residues. Trimming left V 2 bases short and J 7 bases short, with 21 bases between. In germline, CDR1 is MGHRA, CDR2 YSYEKL. The CDR3 DNA reads TGCGCCAGCAGCCAAATTGTTTCTGGGGGGATCGACCAGCCCCAGCATTTT. It specifies CASSQIVSGGIDQPQHF.

This clone was seen just once. The chain links TRBV5-4 to TRBJ2-5; 14 bases match TRBD2. Germline V gene sequence: CDR1 SGHNT, CDR2 YYREEE (reference sequence). The V segment lost 4 bases and the J segment 4 bases; nucleotides outside the gene matches: 3. The CDR3 totals 15 residues. The CDR3 spells CASSVGLAGGETQYF. The CDR3 DNA sequence: TGTGCCAGCAGCGTCGGACTAGCGGGAGGAGAGACCCAGTACTTC.

The rearrangement joins TRBV9 to TRBJ2-5; 9 bases align to TRBD1. From germline, CDR1 is SGDLS and CDR2 YYNGEE. Unmatched junction bases numbered 4, after V lost 4 bases and J lost 6 bases. This CDR3 has 13 residues. The CDR3 DNA is TGTGCCAGCAGCATGGACAGGGGTAAGACCCAGTACTTC. It yields the protein CASSMDRGKTQYF.

This chain links TRBV6-1 with TRBJ2-7, with 10 positions matching TRBD1. The CDR3 has 15 amino acids. Germline-derived CDR1 and CDR2 are MNHNS and SASEGT. The V gene end was trimmed by 3 bases and the J gene end by 6 bases; junction bases not matched to a gene: 8. The CDR3 nucleotides read TGTGCCAGCAGTGACCGGGACAGGGGACCCTTCGAGCAGTACTTC. Protein product: CASSDRDRGPFEQYF.